The rows below give T cell receptor beta chains drawn from one sample of a study of cytomegalovirus exposure and HLA in healthy donors. The repertoire was sequenced with immunoSEQ multiplex PCR; TCRdb's copy has only in-frame clones and lacks some. The sample holds 150,000 to 200,000 clones, about 80% seen once. Sequencing was done on a sample of PBMCs. These receptors came from a woman aged 45 to 65 in good health and CMV-seronegative. CDR3s include the opening cysteine and the closing phenylalanine or tryptophan. The order of the fields is D gene, V gene, clone size, J gene, CDR3 DNA, CDR3 protein. A D gene is named only where the DNA matches it firmly. A clone size is listed for some rows: how often the clone was seen (once, few, many), or a class if it is expanded.

D: -; V: TRBV28; size: -; J: TRBJ2-7; DNA: TGTGCCAGCAGTCCACAAAGGACTGCCCGGTACGAGCAGTACTTC; CDR3: CASSPQRTARYEQYF
D: TRBD1; V: TRBV5-5; size: -; J: TRBJ2-7; DNA: TGTGCCAGCAGCTTGCAGGGGGCCCCCTACGAGCAGTACTTC; CDR3: CASSLQGAPYEQYF
D: -; V: TRBV4-1; size: -; J: TRBJ1-1; DNA: TGCGCCAGCAGCCACACACCAGGGGTGGCAGGAGTCACTGAAGCTTTCTTT; CDR3: CASSHTPGVAGVTEAFF
D: TRBD1; V: TRBV27; size: -; J: TRBJ2-7; DNA: TGTGCCCCCCAGGGGGGACAGGGACCCTACGAGCAGTACTTC; CDR3: CAPQGGQGPYEQYF
D: TRBD2; V: TRBV12-5; size: -; J: TRBJ2-1; DNA: TGTGCTAGTGGTCCCGAAGCGGGATTAGGCAATGAGCAGTTCTTC; CDR3: CASGPEAGLGNEQFF
D: -; V: TRBV6-5; size: -; J: TRBJ1-1; DNA: TGTGCCAGCACCGGGGGGTTTAGGAACACTGAAGCTTTCTTT; CDR3: CASTGGFRNTEAFF
D: TRBD2; V: TRBV5-1; size: -; J: TRBJ2-1; DNA: TGCGCCAGCAGCCCGGACGGACTAGCGGGAGCAGGACGTGAGCAGTTCTTC; CDR3: CASSPDGLAGAGREQFF
D: TRBD1; V: TRBV12-5; size: -; J: TRBJ2-3; DNA: TGTGCTAGTGTCATGACGCCGGGACAGGGGTCAGATACGCAGTATTTT; CDR3: CASVMTPGQGSDTQYF
D: TRBD2; V: TRBV15; size: -; J: TRBJ2-3; DNA: TGTGCCACCAGCATCGAGCGGGAGGGGCCAGATACGCAGTATTTT; CDR3: CATSIEREGPDTQYF
D: -; V: TRBV15; size: -; J: TRBJ1-1; DNA: TGTGCCACCAGCGAAACTCAGGGAACTGAAGCTTTCTTT; CDR3: CATSETQGTEAFF
D: TRBD1; V: TRBV19; size: -; J: TRBJ1-5; DNA: TGTGCCAGTAGTGTAAGGGACAGCGGATATAGCAATCAGCCCCAGCATTTT; CDR3: CASSVRDSGYSNQPQHF
D: -; V: TRBV28; size: few; J: TRBJ2-3; DNA: TGTGCCAGCAGTTTATGGGGGACTGGAGATACGCAGTATTTT; CDR3: CASSLWGTGDTQYF
D: -; V: TRBV19; size: many; J: TRBJ1-4; DNA: TGTGCCAGTAGCCGGGGACAATCTAATGAAAAACTGTTTTTT; CDR3: CASSRGQSNEKLFF
D: -; V: TRBV5-1; size: -; J: TRBJ2-3; DNA: TGCGCCAGCAGCTTGGGGGGGCACAACACAGATACGCAGTATTTT; CDR3: CASSLGGHNTDTQYF
D: -; V: TRBV11-2; size: -; J: TRBJ2-7; DNA: TGTGCCAGCAGCTTAAACCTGGGGCGCCGCGATTACGAGCAGTACTTC; CDR3: CASSLNLGRRDYEQYF
D: TRBD1; V: TRBV4-1; size: -; J: TRBJ2-3; DNA: TGCGCCAGCAGCCAACCGGACAGGCGCCTAGGGGATACGCAGTATTTT; CDR3: CASSQPDRRLGDTQYF
D: -; V: TRBV6-5; size: -; J: TRBJ1-2; DNA: TGTGCCATCAGTGAGGGCAGCACTTATGGCTACACCTTC; CDR3: CAISEGSTYGYTF
D: -; V: TRBV7-9; size: -; J: TRBJ1-2; DNA: TGTTCCAGCAGCTCCACAGGGTATGGCTACACCTTC; CDR3: CSSSSTGYGYTF
D: TRBD1; V: TRBV7-2; size: -; J: TRBJ1-6; DNA: TGTGCCAGCAGTCAAGGACAGGGACGGAATTCACCCCTCCACTTT; CDR3: CASSQGQGRNSPLHF
D: TRBD2; V: TRBV11-3; size: -; J: TRBJ2-1; DNA: TGTGCCAGCAGCCCAAATACTAGCGGGAGAAGAAATGAGCAGTTCTTC; CDR3: CASSPNTSGRRNEQFF